These 16 T cell receptor beta chains were sequenced from one sample in a study of cytomegalovirus exposure and HLA in healthy donors. A multiplex PCR was run with 60 Vbeta primers and 13 Jbeta primers. Repertoires were generated with immunoSEQ multiplex PCR, while TCRdb's copy carries only in-frame clones and drops some. The sample has around 100,000 clones; 55% to 80% are singletons. The sample consisted of PBMCs. The receptors were sampled from a woman in her thirties in good health and CMV-seronegative.

V and J are TRBV6-1 and TRBJ2-7; D remains ambiguous. CDR3 size: 15 residues. Germline assignment: CDR1 MNHNS and CDR2 SASEGT. V lost 2 bases, J lost 7 bases, and 18 bases lay in between. In DNA, the CDR3 is TGTGCCAGCAGTGAACTACCGGTCCTAGGTTTAGAGCAGTACTTC. Protein: CASSELPVLGLEQYF.

The chain employs TRBV19 and TRBJ2-7, with TRBD2 matching over 15 bases. There are 14 residues in the CDR3. Germline loops: CDR1 LNHDA, CDR2 SQIVND (reference sequence). V gave up 5 bases and J gave up 7 bases; unmatched junction bases: 3. The chain's CDR3 is CASSPGLAGGEQYF. The CDR3, as DNA: TGTGCCAGTAGTCCGGGACTAGCGGGAGGTGAGCAGTACTTC.

This clone was picked up a small number of times. This sequence joins TRBV11-2 and TRBJ2-5, with 7 positions matching TRBD2. Germline V gene data show CDR1 as SGHAT and CDR2 as FQNNGV. This CDR3 is 16 amino acids long. With 3 bases clipped from V and 3 bases from J, the junction kept 10 bases outside the gene matches. CDR3 region: CASSLSGGGVKETQYF. The CDR3 region has the DNA TGTGCCAGCAGCTTGTCCGGGGGAGGGGTAAAAGAGACCCAGTACTTC.

This chain uses TRBV5-4 with TRBJ2-5; D is possibly TRBD2 (6 bases). This CDR3 is 19 amino acids long. The V end was cut by 0 bases, the J end by 1 base, with 22 bases between. Germline values: CDR1 SGHNT, CDR2 YYREEE (reference sequence). CDR3 in amino acids: CASSLVVELAGGVQETQYF. CDR3 sequence (DNA): TGTGCCAGCAGCTTGGTTGTTGAGCTCGCAGGCGGGGTCCAAGAGACCCAGTACTTC. Complete variable domain (other parts from reference TRBV5-4 and TRBJ2-5): ETGVTQSPTHLIKTRGQQVTLRCSSQSGHNTVSWYQQALGQGPQFIFQYYREEENGRGNFPPRFSGLQFPNYSSELNVNALELDDSALYLCASSLVVELAGGVQETQYFGPGTRLLVL.

The gene calls are TRBV5-1 and TRBJ2-1; TRBD2 matches 11 bases. The CDR3 sequence is 15 residues long. CDR1 and CDR2 from the germline V gene are SGHRS and YFSETQ. The V segment lost 0 bases and the J segment 10 bases; nucleotides outside the gene matches: 6. The CDR3 DNA follows: TGCGCCAGCAGCTTGGACGGACTAGCGGGCTTGGAGCAGTTCTTC. Its translation: CASSLDGLAGLEQFF. The variable domain in full, completed from reference TRBV5-1 and TRBJ2-1, reads KAGVTQTPRYLIKTRGQQVTLSCSPISGHRSVSWYQQTPGQGLQFLFEYFSETQRNKGNFPGRFSGRQFSNSRSEMNVSTLELGDSALYLCASSLDGLAGLEQFFGPGTRLTVL.

J is TRBJ1-4 and V is TRBV20-1; D unclear. Trimming removed 2 bases from V and 8 bases from J, with 6 bases in between. Per germline, CDR1 DFQATT and CDR2 SNEGSKA (reference sequence). CDR3 size: 11 residues. The CDR3 here is CSARQSEKLFF. The CDR3 DNA reads TGCAGTGCTAGACAGTCCGAAAAACTGTTTTTT.

This chain links TRBV14 with TRBJ1-2; 7 positions match TRBD1. The CDR3 has 14 residues. CDR1 SGHDN and CDR2 FVKESK come from the germline V gene. V lost 0 bases, J lost 5 bases, and 3 bases stayed unmatched. The CDR3 nucleotides are TGTGCCAGCAGCCAAGACAGGGGGGTTTATGGCTACACCTTC. This translates into CASSQDRGVYGYTF.

The chain joins TRBV19 to TRBJ2-2; maybe TRBD1 (6 bases). Germline V CDR1 and CDR2: LNHDA, SQIVND (reference sequence). Trimming left V 3 bases short and J 2 bases short, with 19 bases between. There are 18 residues in the CDR3. The CDR3 nucleotides are TGTGCCAGTAGTATCCGGGACATCCTCCGACTCAACACCGGGGAGCTGTTTTTT. This gives the protein CASSIRDILRLNTGELFF.

The chain combines TRBV7-9 with TRBJ2-2; TRBD2 might be the D (6 bases). This CDR3 region has 15 residues. V gave up 4 bases and J gave up 2 bases, with 11 bases separating them. The germline CDR1 and CDR2 sequences are SEHNR and FQNEAQ (reference sequence). The chain's CDR3 is CASSSWTKNTGELFF. The DNA for the CDR3 is TGTGCCAGCAGCTCCTGGACTAAAAACACCGGGGAGCTGTTTTTT.

The chain has TRBV29-1 and TRBJ1-2, with TRBD1 matching 7 bases. CDR3 length: 13 amino acids. V was clipped by 3 bases and J by 10 bases; unmatched bases: 11. CDR1 and CDR2 (germline): SQVTM, ANQGSEA. The CDR3 loop reads CSVEEQGMGAYTF. CDR3 DNA sequence: TGCAGCGTTGAGGAACAGGGGATGGGGGCCTACACCTTC.

The rearrangement joins TRBV5-4 to TRBJ2-5; the match to TRBD1 covers 7 bases. CDR1 is SGHNT, CDR2 YYREEE, per germline (reference sequence). Unmatched junction bases numbered 9, after V lost 0 bases and J lost 1 base. The CDR3 contains 17 residues. CDR3 sequence (DNA): TGTGCCAGCAGCTTGGTGGGGACAGCTACGTCCCAAGAGACCCAGTACTTC. Translating gives CASSLVGTATSQETQYF. The entire variable domain, with the rest obtained from reference TRBV5-4 and TRBJ2-5, is as follows: ETGVTQSPTHLIKTRGQQVTLRCSSQSGHNTVSWYQQALGQGPQFIFQYYREEENGRGNFPPRFSGLQFPNYSSELNVNALELDDSALYLCASSLVGTATSQETQYFGPGTRLLVL.

The V gene is TRBV19, the J gene TRBJ2-6; 7 positions match TRBD2. Germline V gives CDR1 LNHDA, CDR2 SQIVND (reference sequence). CDR3 length: 17 amino acids. J gave up 0 bases and V 3 bases, and 5 bases lay outside the gene matches. CDR3 sequence: CASSILAVLSGANVLTF. The CDR3 DNA reads as TGTGCCAGTAGTATCCTAGCGGTCCTCTCTGGGGCCAACGTCCTGACTTTC.

The chain carries TRBV7-6 and TRBJ2-3, with 10 bases fitting TRBD2. Germline V gene lookup returns CDR1 SGHVS and CDR2 FNYEAQ. V lost 5 bases and J lost 4; bases outside the gene matches: 6. The CDR3 totals 15 residues. This CDR3 reads CASSPASGSADTQYF. Here the CDR3 DNA reads TGTGCCAGCAGCCCAGCTAGCGGGAGTGCAGATACGCAGTATTTT.

The V and J genes are TRBV7-9 and TRBJ2-1; D may be TRBD1 (6 bases). In germline, CDR1 is SEHNR, CDR2 FQNEAQ (reference sequence). The CDR3 has 15 amino acids. V lost 4 bases and J 3 bases, leaving 13 bases between the germline ends. CDR3 nucleotide sequence: TGTGCCAGCAGCTCCCCGCTGACAGGCTACAATGAGCAGTTCTTC. This sequence encodes CASSSPLTGYNEQFF.

The chain employs TRBV5-4 and TRBJ2-3, with D possibly matching TRBD2 (6 bases). V was shortened by 3 bases and J by 3 bases, with 11 bases between the two germline ends. CDR1 is SGHNT and CDR2 is YYREEE in the germline V gene (reference sequence). This CDR3 has 14 residues. The CDR3 loop reads CASSSASATDTQYF. The DNA for the CDR3 is TGTGCCAGCAGCTCGGCTAGCGCAACAGATACGCAGTATTTT.

The J gene is TRBJ2-7, the V gene TRBV2; 7 positions agree with TRBD2. V trimming: 4 bases; J trimming: 6 bases; junction bases outside the gene matches: 3. The CDR3 is 12 residues long. Germline CDR1 reads SNHLY; CDR2 reads FYNNEI. CDR3 amino acids: CASSAGEGEQYF. The CDR3 coding sequence is TGTGCCAGCAGTGCTGGGGAGGGCGAGCAGTACTTC.